The 32 T cell receptor beta chains listed next were all sequenced from one sample in a study of T cell repertoires in cytomegalovirus infection. TCRdb processed the reads anew with MiXCR; each CDR3 protein has one entry. The data hold 900,000 to 950,000 distinct CDR3 sequences, with 25% to 40% observed a single time. These TCRs' antigens remain unknown. The sample in question was cultured CD8+ T cells from PBMCs, obtained from culture after CMV antigen stimulation. Receptor source: a human donor in good health (CMV status not recorded). Some clones in this sample may be carry-over from other donors' samples.

In this sample, this clonotype turned up many times. This rearrangement joins TRBV28 to TRBJ2-3, with 13 bases fitting TRBD2. Germline V gene lookup returns CDR1 MDHEN and CDR2 SYDVKM. The CDR3 runs to 18 residues. The ends lost 3 bases at V and 4 bases at J; junction bases unmatched: 10. As DNA, the CDR3 is TGTGCCAGCAGTTTCCCCACTAGCGGGGGGGCAGTCTCAGATACGCAGTATTTT. This translates into CASSFPTSGGAVSDTQYF.

Note on this clonotype: A much larger clone sits a single nucleotide away, making a read error possible. The chain carries TRBV7-3 and TRBJ1-2; unclear D gene. The CDR3 has 16 amino acids. Germline loops: CDR1 SGHTA, CDR2 FQGTGA. The ends were cut back, 5 bases at V and 0 bases at J, with 16 bases in the middle. CDR3 residues: CASSPQGRGTNYGYTF. CDR3 nucleotide sequence: TGTGCCAGCAGCCCCCAAGGACGGGGAACTAACTATGGCTACACCTTC.

A few counts support this clonotype. This CDR3 reads CASSPSSGRRYNSPLHF. The CDR3 region has the DNA TGTGCCAGCAGCCCCTCGAGTGGCAGGAGGTATAATTCACCCCTCCACTTT. The chain uses TRBV7-2 and TRBJ1-6; D gene ambiguous. The CDR3 is 17 residues long. Germline V gives CDR1 SGHTA, CDR2 FQGNSA. The germline V and J ends were trimmed by 5 bases and 4 bases, with 18 bases remaining between them.

This clonotype was recorded a few times. J is TRBJ2-3 and V is TRBV27; 9 positions match TRBD2. The trim removed 0 bases at V and 2 bases at J, leaving 3 bases unmatched. This CDR3 comprises 16 residues. In germline, CDR1 is MNHEY, CDR2 SMNVEV (reference sequence). The CDR3 bases are TGTGCCAGCAGTTTATCCGCTAGCGGGGACACAGATACGCAGTATTTT. As protein: CASSLSASGDTDTQYF.

This clonotype was seen only a few times. V gene TRBV5-4 combines with J gene TRBJ2-1; 13 nucleotides line up with TRBD2. The V gene's germline CDR1 is SGHNT and CDR2 YYREEE (reference sequence). CDR3 length equals 16 residues. J lost 2 bases, V lost 3 bases, and 2 bases had no gene match. The chain's CDR3 is CASSWGTSGAYNEQFF. DNA for the CDR3: TGTGCCAGCAGCTGGGGGACTAGCGGGGCCTACAATGAGCAGTTCTTC.

The chain has TRBV11-3 and TRBJ2-5; D unresolved. The CDR3 runs to 13 residues. V lost 5 bases, J lost 3 bases, and 10 bases lay in between. Germline loops: CDR1 SGHNT, CDR2 YENEEA. The DNA for the CDR3 is TGTGCCAGCAGCCCGCGGACCAAAGAGACCCAGTACTTC. Its translation: CASSPRTKETQYF.

This clonotype has a single count. The CDR3 loop reads CASSLDRRTRQAEGKRNLNTEAFF. The CDR3 DNA is TGCGCCAGCAGCTTGGACCGCCGGACACGACAAGCCGAGGGAAAACGGAACTTGAACACTGAAGCTTTCTTT. The gene calls are TRBV5-1 and TRBJ1-1; a possible D gene is TRBD1 (5 bases). Germline loops: CDR1 SGHRS, CDR2 YFSETQ. Trimming cost V 0 bases and J 0 bases, with 36 bases left between them. This CDR3 has 24 amino acids.

This clonotype was detected only once. The chain combines TRBV5-1 with TRBJ1-2; tentatively, D is TRBD1 (6 bases). In germline, CDR1 is SGHRS, CDR2 YFSETQ. Trimming took off 2 bases at V and 1 base at J, with 12 bases between the two ends. The CDR3 runs 15 residues. The CDR3 DNA sequence: TGCGCCAGCAGCTTCAACCAGGGACATAACTATGGCTACACCTTC. As protein: CASSFNQGHNYGYTF. Supplemented by reference TRBV5-1 and TRBJ1-2, the full variable domain reads KAGVTQTPRYLIKTRGQQVTLSCSPISGHRSVSWYQQTPGQGLQFLFEYFSETQRNKGNFPGRFSGRQFSNSRSEMNVSTLELGDSALYLCASSFNQGHNYGYTFGSGTRLTVV.

This chain connects TRBV5-1 to TRBJ2-5; no firm D call. Trimming took 6 bases from V and 4 from J, leaving 13 bases between them. The CDR3 is 13 amino acids. Per the germline V gene, CDR1 is SGHRS and CDR2 is YFSETQ. The CDR3 region is CASKGWGGETQYF. The CDR3 DNA reads TGCGCCAGCAAGGGTTGGGGTGGAGAGACCCAGTACTTC.

The genes are TRBV7-9 and TRBJ2-1, with 9 bases aligning to TRBD1. The CDR3 sequence is 15 residues long. J was trimmed by 8 bases and V by 7 bases; bases with no gene match: 12. CDR1 is SEHNR, CDR2 FQNEAQ, per germline (reference sequence). In DNA, the CDR3 is TGTGCCAGCAACCCGGACAGGGGCTTCATCGATGAGCAGTTCTTC. It is translated as CASNPDRGFIDEQFF.

The sample holds a few counts of this clonotype. The chain is built from TRBV4-1 and TRBJ2-1, with TRBD2 identical over 10 bases. The CDR3 is 15 residues long. J lost 9 bases, V lost 0 bases, and 5 bases had no gene match. Germline V gene data show CDR1 as MGHRA and CDR2 as YSYEKL. CDR3 loop: CASSQDTSGAVEQFF. The CDR3 DNA reads TGCGCCAGCAGCCAAGACACTAGCGGGGCAGTTGAGCAGTTCTTC.

A few counts support this clonotype. The chain employs TRBV12-3 or TRBV12-4 and TRBJ2-1, with TRBD2 identical over 10 bases. The CDR3 spans 13 residues. Unmatched junction bases numbered 7, after V lost 5 bases and J lost 12 bases. CDR3 bases: TGTGCCAGCAGTCCCGGGAGCGGGGGGGCGCAGTTCTTC. It encodes CASSPGSGGAQFF.

The V and J genes are TRBV7-2 and TRBJ2-2, with a tentative D call TRBD1 (6 bases). The V and J ends lost 5 bases and 2 bases respectively, with 18 bases between them. This CDR3 is 17 amino acids long. Germline values: CDR1 SGHTA, CDR2 FQGNSA. The CDR3 DNA reads TGTGCCAGCAGCCGCATATCGTGGGGGCCAAACACCGGGGAGCTGTTTTTT. It is translated as CASSRISWGPNTGELFF.

This clonotype was counted many times. CDR3 loop: CASTSHTGELFF. As DNA, the CDR3 is TGTGCCAGCACCTCTCACACCGGGGAGCTGTTTTTT. The rearrangement links TRBV7-6 to TRBJ2-2; D unclear. The CDR3 covers 12 residues. V gave up 7 bases and J gave up 3 bases, with 6 bases separating them. In germline, CDR1 is SGHVS, CDR2 FNYEAQ.

This clonotype was counted a few times. The rearrangement links TRBV4-1 to TRBJ2-7, with 8 bases aligning to TRBD1. Unmatched junction bases numbered 5, after V lost 0 bases and J lost 1 base. Per the germline V gene, CDR1 is MGHRA and CDR2 is YSYEKL. This CDR3 is 16 amino acids long. CDR3 in DNA: TGCGCCAGCAGCCAAGAGTCGACAGGGGTGTCCTACGAGCAGTACGTC. Amino acids: CASSQESTGVSYEQYV.

This clonotype was counted a few times. The chain carries TRBV4-1 and TRBJ1-1; 9 bases match TRBD1. This CDR3 comprises 18 residues. Germline V gene data show CDR1 as MGHRA and CDR2 as YSYEKL. With V trimmed by 1 base and J by 4 bases, 13 bases remained unmatched. The CDR3 region is CASSQAPWDREWSTEAFF. The CDR3 DNA follows: TGCGCCAGCAGCCAAGCCCCTTGGGACAGGGAGTGGAGCACTGAAGCTTTCTTT.

This clonotype has a handful of counts. This chain links TRBV6-6 with TRBJ1-3; the D is unclear. The CDR3 extends over 13 amino acids. The germline V gene has CDR1 MNHNY and CDR2 SVGAGI (reference sequence). V lost 7 bases and J lost 1, with 8 bases in between. CDR3 amino acids: CASTEGSGNTIYF. The CDR3 DNA is TGTGCCAGCACAGAGGGATCTGGAAACACCATATATTTT.

This clonotype was observed a handful of times. The rearrangement joins TRBV27 to TRBJ1-6; D perhaps matches TRBD1 (6 bases). Germline lookup yields CDR1 MNHEY and CDR2 SMNVEV (reference sequence). CDR3 length equals 16 residues. V was clipped by 2 bases and J by 7 bases, with 15 bases between them. The CDR3 DNA reads TGTGCCAGCAGTTTACGGGGGCGTTTTGCCAATTCACCCCTCCACTTT. Translated: CASSLRGRFANSPLHF.

V usage is TRBV6-5 and J usage is TRBJ1-5; 10 bases align to TRBD1. The germline gives CDR1 MNHEY, CDR2 SVGAGI. The V and J ends lost 6 bases and 7 bases, in that order; junction bases with no gene match: 6. The CDR3 spans 14 residues. CDR3 protein: CASSEGQGGQPQHF. CDR3 coding DNA: TGTGCCAGCAGCGAAGGACAGGGGGGACAGCCCCAGCATTTT.

V is TRBV7-2 and J is TRBJ1-5; D remains unclear. Germline assignment: CDR1 SGHTA and CDR2 FQGNSA. CDR3 length: 12 amino acids. Trimming stripped 4 bases from V and 8 bases from J, with 9 bases between. CDR3 sequence reads: CASSSPSEPQHF. The CDR3 nucleotides read TGTGCCAGCAGCTCCCCCTCGGAGCCCCAGCATTTT.

The sample holds a few counts of this clonotype. This sequence joins TRBV10-3 and TRBJ2-3, with 14 bases aligning to TRBD2. Germline lookup yields CDR1 ENHRY and CDR2 SYGVKD. This CDR3 region has 17 residues. J lost 0 bases, V lost 9 bases, and 8 bases had no gene match. This CDR3 is CAIWTSGGPMSTDTQYF. The DNA for the CDR3 is TGTGCCATATGGACTAGCGGGGGGCCCATGAGCACAGATACGCAGTATTTT.

This clonotype was recorded at least ten times. CDR3 protein: CASTLSAGFDGYTF. The CDR3 DNA reads as TGTGCCAGCACCCTTAGTGCTGGGTTTGATGGCTACACCTTC. This chain uses TRBV7-9 with TRBJ1-2; no definite D call. The CDR3 is 14 residues long. Trimming left V 7 bases short and J 6 bases short, with 18 bases between. Per the germline V gene, CDR1 is SEHNR and CDR2 is FQNEAQ (reference sequence). Drawing the rest from reference TRBV7-9 and TRBJ1-2, the complete variable domain is DTGVSQNPRHKITKRGQNVTFRCDPISEHNRLYWYRQTLGQGPEFLTYFQNEAQLEKSRLLSDRFSAERPKGSFSTLEIQRTEQGDSAMYLCASTLSAGFDGYTFGSGTRLTVV.

This chain uses TRBV6-6 with TRBJ2-5; no clear D gene. With 1 base removed from V and 4 bases from J, the gap between germline ends came to 19 bases. The CDR3 is 17 residues long. Germline V gives CDR1 MNHNY, CDR2 SVGAGI (reference sequence). The DNA of the CDR3 is TGTGCCAGCAGTTACTTCCTCGGGCCCGCCCCCGTAGAGACCCAGTACTTC. It specifies CASSYFLGPAPVETQYF.

With respect to this clonotype: A read error may produce the germline difference seen at one junction end. The chain employs TRBV6-8 and TRBJ1-2, with TRBD1 as a possible D gene (5 bases). The germline V gene encodes CDR1 MNHGY and CDR2 SAAAGT. The CDR3 extends over 16 amino acids. The CDR3 loop reads CVSSGVQGPEGYGYTF. CDR3 DNA: TGTGTCAGCAGTGGGGTCCAGGGACCAGAGGGCTATGGCTACACCTTC.

The chain recombines TRBV7-9 with TRBJ1-4; the match to TRBD1 covers 12 bases. Trimming cost V 2 bases and J 8 bases; bases outside gene matches: 9. The V gene's germline CDR1 is SEHNR and CDR2 FQNEAQ (reference sequence). The CDR3 contains 17 residues. CDR3 loop: CASSLPNRDRGQEKLFF. CDR3 DNA sequence: TGTGCCAGCAGCTTACCGAACCGGGACAGGGGGCAGGAAAAACTGTTTTTT.

This clonotype was counted ten times or more. This rearrangement joins TRBV11-2 to TRBJ2-1; perhaps TRBD2 as D (6 bases). V shed 4 bases and J shed 2 bases, with 15 bases lying between them. CDR1 is SGHAT and CDR2 is FQNNGV in the germline V gene. This CDR3 has 16 amino acids. The CDR3 nucleotides read TGTGCCAGCAGCTCGGGGGACTTTCTCCCCTACAATGAGCAGTTCTTC. As protein: CASSSGDFLPYNEQFF.

This clonotype was recorded at least ten times. V usage is TRBV7-9 and J usage is TRBJ1-2, with 9 positions matching TRBD1. V shed 5 bases, J shed 3 bases, and the junction held 7 bases outside the gene matches. Germline V gene sequence: CDR1 SEHNR, CDR2 FQNEAQ (reference sequence). The CDR3 has 15 amino acids. CDR3 coding DNA: TGTGCCAGCAGCCCGAGACAGGGGGTAGACTATGGCTACACCTTC. Amino acids: CASSPRQGVDYGYTF.

Comments on this clonotype: A read error may account for a junction end that differs from germline. This rearrangement joins TRBV19 to TRBJ1-1; D is unclear. In germline, CDR1 is LNHDA, CDR2 SQIVND (reference sequence). The CDR3 runs 11 residues. DNA for the CDR3: TGTGCCAGTAGTGGCTCGACTGGAGCTTTCTTT. It encodes CASSGSTGAFF.

The chain joins TRBV6-2 or TRBV6-3 to TRBJ2-4; no definite D call. Trimming took 2 bases from V and 8 from J, leaving 4 bases between them. The germline CDR1 and CDR2 sequences are MNHEY and SVGEGT. This CDR3 region has 11 residues. Here the CDR3 reads CASSYGDIQYF. CDR3 DNA: TGTGCCAGCAGTTACGGGGACATTCAGTACTTC.

This chain uses TRBV5-8 with TRBJ2-1; 10 nucleotides align to TRBD1. Germline CDR1 is SGHTS and CDR2 is YDEGEE. Unmatched junction bases numbered 0, after V lost 4 bases and J lost 5 bases. This CDR3 comprises 13 residues. The CDR3 region has the DNA TGTGCCAGCAGCGGGACAGGGGACAATGAGCAGTTCTTC. Its translation: CASSGTGDNEQFF.

This clonotype was found many times. The chain carries TRBV7-2 and TRBJ2-3; no clear D. The CDR3 contains 13 residues. Germline assignment: CDR1 SGHTA and CDR2 FQGNSA. The ends were cut back, 1 base at V and 2 bases at J, with 4 bases in the middle. In DNA, the CDR3 is TGTGCCAGCAGCTTAGAATCCACAGATACGCAGTATTTT. Its protein is CASSLESTDTQYF.

The chain combines TRBV20-1 with TRBJ2-7, with a tentative D call TRBD2 (6 bases). V lost 6 bases, J lost 3 bases, and 18 bases lay in between. The CDR3 length is 14 residues. CDR1 and CDR2 from the germline V gene are DFQATT and SNEGSKA (reference sequence). CDR3 bases: TGCAGTGCCGGGGGACCGATTAAGGACTACGAGCAGTACTTC. It codes for CSAGGPIKDYEQYF.